A single sample gave rise to the 16 T cell receptor beta chains below, sequenced in a study of T cells after yellow fever vaccination. TCRdb re-analysed the 5' RACE reads in MiXCR, keeping a single row per CDR3 protein. The sample holds around 310,000 distinct CDR3 sequences, 3.6% seen once. The sequences come from PBMCs, collected on the day of the yellow fever booster vaccination. The receptors here all came from a man aged 18 to 35 who received the YFV17D yellow fever vaccine.

This clonotype was picked up many times. Here the CDR3 DNA reads TGTGCCAGCAGTGAGAACCCAGGGGATTGGTCGTACGAGCAGTACTTC. Translation: CASSENPGDWSYEQYF. The gene calls are TRBV2 and TRBJ2-7; TRBD1 is a possible D gene (6 bases). Germline V gene sequence: CDR1 SNHLY, CDR2 FYNNEI. V was clipped by 3 bases and J by 4 bases, with 19 bases between them. The CDR3 spans 16 residues.

In its sample, this clonotype was seen many times. Mismatch with germline at one junction end may stem from a read error. This rearrangement joins TRBV6-5 to TRBJ1-1, with D perhaps matching TRBD1 (5 bases). The CDR3 sequence is 14 residues long. Looked up from germline, CDR1 is MNHEY and CDR2 is SVGAGI. The CDR3 sequence: CASSSPGVKTEAFF. In DNA form, the CDR3 reads TGTGCCAGCAGTTCCCCGGGGGTGAAGACTGAAGCTTTCTTT.

This clonotype was picked up many times. The chain links TRBV24-1 to TRBJ2-7, with 8 bases aligning to TRBD1. Germline trimming cut 2 bases from V and 2 bases from J; bases unmatched to any gene: 10. The CDR3 runs to 17 residues. CDR1 and CDR2 from the germline V gene are KGHDR and SFDVKD. The CDR3 sequence is CATSDCATGEDAYEQYV. For the CDR3, the DNA is TGTGCCACCAGTGATTGTGCGACAGGGGAAGACGCCTACGAGCAGTACGTC.

This clonotype was recorded a few times. The genes are TRBV5-1 and TRBJ2-3; the D gene could be TRBD1 or TRBD2 (5 bases each). Trimming stripped 5 bases from V and 1 base from J, with 14 bases between. The CDR3 has 15 amino acids. Germline CDR1 and CDR2: SGHRS and YFSETQ. DNA for the CDR3: TGCGCCAGCAGGCCGAGGGGTTTTGGCACAGATACGCAGTATTTT. It encodes CASRPRGFGTDTQYF.

This clonotype appeared many times. The gene calls are TRBV20-1 and TRBJ2-1; D is unresolved. The CDR3 runs 10 residues. V lost 3 bases and J lost 9, with 6 bases in between. Germline V CDR1 and CDR2: DFQATT, SNEGSKA (reference sequence). The CDR3 region is CSASGPEQFF. CDR3 DNA: TGCAGTGCTAGCGGACCTGAGCAGTTCTTC.

This clonotype was counted at least ten times. The chain uses TRBV12-3 or TRBV12-4 and TRBJ2-3; the D gene is possibly TRBD2 (6 bases). CDR3 length: 17 residues. The ends were cut back, 3 bases at V and 1 base at J, with 17 bases in the middle. CDR3: CASSLWLRGEGTDTQYF. The CDR3 nucleotides are TGTGCCAGCAGTTTGTGGTTGCGGGGTGAGGGCACAGATACGCAGTATTTT.

This chain links TRBV5-1 with TRBJ2-2; D is undetermined. The ends were cut back, 2 bases at V and 2 bases at J, with 10 bases in the middle. The CDR3 contains 15 residues. Germline V gives CDR1 SGHRS, CDR2 YFSETQ. Here the CDR3 reads CASSFSRTNTGELFF. The CDR3 nucleotides read TGCGCCAGCAGCTTTTCCAGGACCAACACCGGGGAGCTGTTTTTT.

V is TRBV10-1 and J is TRBJ1-2, with D perhaps TRBD1 (6 bases). The CDR3 runs 14 residues. Germline lookup yields CDR1 WNHNN and CDR2 SYGVQD (reference sequence). Trimming shortened V by 5 bases and J by 4 bases, and 14 bases separated the two germline ends. CDR3 in amino acids: CASSIVARGYGYTF. CDR3 bases: TGCGCCAGCAGTATCGTAGCCAGGGGCTATGGCTACACCTTC.

This clonotype was seen at least ten times. The rearrangement uses TRBV4-1 and TRBJ2-7; possibly TRBD1 for D (6 bases). Germline V gene sequence: CDR1 MGHRA, CDR2 YSYEKL. V dropped 3 bases and J dropped 3 bases, with 15 bases sitting between them. The CDR3 loop spans 15 amino acids. The CDR3, as DNA: TGCGCCAGCAGCCACCGTGCCGGGACACTCTACGAGCAGTACGTC. It encodes CASSHRAGTLYEQYV.

This clonotype showed up many times. DNA of the CDR3: TGTGCCAGCACCCCAGGCACGACGAACACCGGGGAGCTGTTTTTT. Protein: CASTPGTTNTGELFF. This rearrangement joins TRBV12-3 or TRBV12-4 to TRBJ2-2; D call uncertain. Trimming removed 7 bases from V and 0 bases from J, with 12 bases in between. The CDR3 is 15 residues long.

This clonotype was counted between two and nine times. The chain couples TRBV18 to TRBJ1-2; 8 bases fit TRBD1. Looked up from germline, CDR1 is KGHSH and CDR2 is LQKENI. CDR3 length equals 15 residues. Germline trimming cut 6 bases from V and 4 bases from J; bases unmatched to any gene: 10. The CDR3 region is CASSPNPTGAYGYTF. Written as DNA, the CDR3 is TGTGCCAGCTCTCCAAACCCGACAGGGGCCTATGGCTACACCTTC.

This clonotype has more than one count but fewer than ten. The chain has TRBV24-1 and TRBJ2-1; 7 bases map to TRBD2. V trimming: 2 bases; J trimming: 6 bases; junction bases outside the gene matches: 9. The germline V gene has CDR1 KGHDR and CDR2 SFDVKD. The CDR3 runs 16 residues. The CDR3 reads CATSDSRLARSNEQFF. The CDR3 DNA follows: TGTGCCACCAGTGATTCCCGACTAGCCCGTTCCAATGAGCAGTTCTTC.

Many counts were recorded for this clonotype. The chain uses TRBV29-1 and TRBJ2-5; 7 bases agree with TRBD1. The CDR3 covers 13 residues. Germline CDR1 SQVTM, CDR2 ANQGSEA. The trim removed 6 bases at V and 3 bases at J, leaving 7 bases unmatched. The CDR3 sequence is CSVGTENKETQYF. CDR3 coding DNA: TGCAGCGTCGGGACAGAAAATAAAGAGACCCAGTACTTC.

This clonotype was observed a handful of times. This chain joins TRBV7-2 and TRBJ2-5; no clear D. This CDR3 contains 16 residues. V lost 5 bases to trimming and J lost 1 base, with 17 bases between them. Germline CDR1 is SGHTA and CDR2 is FQGNSA. CDR3 residues: CASSPSSAGSQETQYF. The CDR3 coding sequence is TGTGCCAGCAGCCCTTCTTCGGCCGGCAGCCAAGAGACCCAGTACTTC.

This clonotype was counted many times. This chain connects TRBV6-1 to TRBJ1-1, with D unresolved. The CDR3 covers 13 residues. CDR1 is MNHNS, CDR2 SASEGT, per germline. Trimming removed 2 bases at V and 2 bases at J, with 6 bases between. The CDR3 sequence: CASSERENTEAFF. CDR3 in DNA: TGTGCCAGCAGTGAACGGGAAAACACTGAAGCTTTCTTT.

This clonotype was seen ten or more times. The V gene is TRBV5-1, the J gene TRBJ1-1, with a tentative D call TRBD1 (5 bases). V lost 5 bases to trimming and J lost 3 bases, with 20 bases between them. The CDR3 has 16 residues. Germline CDR1 SGHRS, CDR2 YFSETQ. The chain's CDR3 is CASRTYGTTKDTEAFF. The CDR3 nucleotides read TGCGCCAGCAGGACCTACGGGACGACTAAAGACACTGAAGCTTTCTTT. Based on the CDR3 plus reference TRBV5-1 and TRBJ1-1, the full variable domain is KAGVTQTPRYLIKTRGQQVTLSCSPISGHRSVSWYQQTPGQGLQFLFEYFSETQRNKGNFPGRFSGRQFSNSRSEMNVSTLELGDSALYLCASRTYGTTKDTEAFFGQGTRLTVV.